This TCR beta chain was observed in a study of T cells in narcolepsy. For the study at large: Healthy controls were enrolled alongside patients with narcolepsy type 1 or type 2.

On this clone itself: What it binds is not known.

Some clones are missing from TCRdb's copy, which holds only in-frame ones; the method was immunoSEQ multiplex PCR. Of fewer than 40,000 clones listed, 84% are singletons. Regarding the study as a whole: Same-patient CSF and blood CD4+ T cell clonotypes included HCRT-specific and TRIB2-specific autoreactive ones.

Trimming shortened V by 0 bases and J by 7 bases, and 19 bases separated the two germline ends. This CDR3 contains 17 residues. The V gene's germline CDR1 is SGHAT and CDR2 FQNNGV. The clonotype comes from a human donor with narcolepsy. Sequenced: CD45RA- memory CD4+ T cells from PBMCs. The chain joins TRBV11-2 to TRBJ2-1, with D possibly being TRBD1 (5 bases). CDR3 sequence (DNA): TGTGCCAGCAGCTTAGAGGTTAGGGGTAACACTCGGAATGAGCAGTTCTTC. It is translated as CASSLEVRGNTRNEQFF.